This TCR beta chain came from a study of PD-1 blockade in mismatch repair-deficient tumors. Study overall: Enrolled about 2013-2017, patients had progressing, pretreated mismatch repair-deficient cancers of approximately 13 types.

Study outcomes and limitations: Rapid post-treatment expansion, then contraction, generally preceding radiologic response, marked tumor-resident clones.

CDR1 is KGHSH and CDR2 is LQKENI in the germline V gene. The ends were cut back, 1 base at V and 4 bases at J, with 11 bases in the middle. The CDR3 is 14 amino acids. Concerning this clone itself: Its matching antigen is unknown.

All patients were mismatch repair deficient, assessed by either PCR or immunohistochemistry. The TCR-sequenced patients were a few responders to pembrolizumab. Profiling relied on immunoSEQ multiplex PCR, and the TCRdb table lists in-frame clones only, not all of them. This sample has roughly 32,000 clones; over 80% occur once, and the top ten carry under 3.5%. This sequence joins TRBV18 and TRBJ2-7; a possible D gene is TRBD1 (5 bases). Sequenced material: PBMCs, taken roughly 6 weeks after starting pembrolizumab. This TCR was recovered from an adult with mismatch repair-deficient cancer. CDR3 residues: CASSPRQGTYEQYF. In DNA, the CDR3 is TGTGCCAGCTCACCACGGCAGGGAACTTACGAGCAGTACTTC.